The clone carrying this T cell receptor (beta chain) was picked up a small number of times. Its antigen is undetermined. This record comes from a study of response to subunit inactivated influenza vaccine. V was shortened by 5 bases and J by 3 bases, with 15 bases between the two germline ends. CDR3 length equals 15 residues. Germline CDR1 is SGHAT and CDR2 is FQNNGV. Via MiXCR, TCRdb re-called the RT-PCR reads, giving one row per CDR3 protein. The profile covers hundreds of thousands of distinct CDR3 sequences, with about an eighth appearing a single time and around 14% taken by the ten largest. Study-wide results and caveats: Authors suggested each seasonal influenza vaccination recruits few new T cells.

This sample comprised PBMCs from blood, obtained 35 to 45 days after vaccination. This TCR was recovered from a man over 45 who received an inactivated influenza vaccine. The V call is TRBV11-2, the J call TRBJ2-3; possibly TRBD2 for D (6 bases). CDR3 protein: CASSPYPGVTDTQYF. The CDR3 DNA reads as TGTGCCAGCAGCCCTTACCCGGGAGTGACAGATACGCAGTATTTT.